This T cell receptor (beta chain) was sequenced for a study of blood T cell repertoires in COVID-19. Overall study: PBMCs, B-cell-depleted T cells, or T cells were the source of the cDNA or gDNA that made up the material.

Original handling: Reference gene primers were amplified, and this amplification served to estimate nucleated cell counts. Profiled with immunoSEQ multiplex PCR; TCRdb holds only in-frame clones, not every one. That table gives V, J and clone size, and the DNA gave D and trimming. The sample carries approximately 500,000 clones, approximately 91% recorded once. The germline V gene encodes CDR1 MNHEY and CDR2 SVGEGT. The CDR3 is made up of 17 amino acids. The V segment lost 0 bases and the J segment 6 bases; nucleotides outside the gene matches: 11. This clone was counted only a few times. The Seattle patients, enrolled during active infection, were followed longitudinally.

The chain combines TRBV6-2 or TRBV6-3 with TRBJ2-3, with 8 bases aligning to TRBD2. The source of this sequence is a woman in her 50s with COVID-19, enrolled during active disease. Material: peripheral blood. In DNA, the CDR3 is TGTGCCAGCAGTTACTCGCTCCGGGAGGGAGATTTGGATACGCAGTATTTT. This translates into CASSYSLREGDLDTQYF.